This T cell receptor (beta chain) was identified during a study of T cells in Graves' hyperthyroidism and ophthalmopathy (dated by TCRdb to about 2019). Describing the broader study: Peripheral blood was sampled at the time of initial diagnosis, prior to any treatment. A discovery cohort of about a hundred patients, 43 with Graves' ophthalmopathy and about 58 with stable Graves' hyperthyroidism, was used to find distinguishing TCR V-J signatures. The 75 to 100 discovery patients were divided at random into training and test sets in a 7:3 ratio. TCR Vbeta CDR3 sequencing of 120 to 150 peripheral blood samples (under 45 ophthalmopathy, some 75 hyperthyroidism and roughly 17 progressor patients) is reported in the paper. Following sampling, methimazole starting at 30 mg daily was given to hyperthyroidism patients, and high-dose intravenous methylprednisolone was given to ophthalmopathy patients. An independent validation cohort of about 19 hyperthyroidism patients and about 15 patients who later progressed to ophthalmopathy tested prospective prediction of ophthalmopathy. In addition, the study compared T-cell repertoires in thyroid tissue and in blood from roughly 6 Graves' hyperthyroidism patients. The study at large found these results: Ophthalmopathy was separated from stable hyperthyroidism by a 13 V-J signature model, with over 85% sensitivity and approximately 81% specificity obtained in cross-validation and 80%/75% obtained in testing. In validation, the model predicted progression to ophthalmopathy with over 60% sensitivity and less than 75% specificity, a median of around six months before onset. Sample size was not statistically predetermined, and investigators were not blinded to group allocation. Most expanded thyroid clonotypes (frequency above 0.001) were also found in blood, which suggests that blood repertoires may mirror thyroid immune responses.

Moderately to severely active disease, a Clinical Activity Score of at least 3, a NOSPECS grade of at least 4, and a duration under 3 months were present in ophthalmopathy patients. Any patient with an uncontrolled infection, another autoimmune disease, pregnancy or lactation was excluded. Diagnoses relied on clinical symptoms, serum thyroxine and TRAb, thyroid ultrasound and orbital computed tomography. Ficoll-Paque density gradient centrifugation was used to isolate PBMCs from 9.5 to 10 ml of fresh peripheral blood. Trizol reagent was used to extract total RNA, and RNA quality was then checked on an Agilent 2100 Bioanalyzer. Amplification of TCR beta CDR3 regions was carried out from RNA transcripts. The TCR CDR3 was subjected to a first round of RT-PCR using the HTBI primer set and the Qiagen OneStep RT-PCR kit. A second multiplex PCR round built the libraries, followed by size selection and purification. The libraries were sequenced on an Illumina HiSeq2000 using paired-end 100 bp reads. Under the source paper's analysis protocol: SOAPnuke was used to process the raw data, with reads discarded if the reads contained adapters or uncalled bases, had a mean Phred below 15, or lacked an exact constant-primer or identifier match. High-quality paired reads were merged using COPE v1.2.5, and each unique nucleotide sequence was defined as a clonotype. Clonotypes were aligned to IMGT TRBV, TRBD and TRBJ reference segments using MiTCR v1.1. The analysis included only V-J combinations with a frequency above 0.0001, which together covered 99.2% of the repertoires. A TCS score was defined as the ratio of F50 (clonal expansion) to E x V (chaos), with BLOSUM62-based TCRdist applied between CDR3 peptides within each V-J. Welch's t-statistics and random forest reduced just over 500 V-J features to roughly 13, which were used in a naive Bayes classifier (R e1071). Starting from the raw public reads, TCRdb applied fastp trimming at Q25, assembled clones with MiXCR and retained in-frame beta chains. Records with the same CDR3 protein are collapsed into one entry carrying the most frequent genes and DNA. The V and J calls come from TCRdb's annotation, not from the publication. This sample lists around 530,000 distinct CDR3 sequences; about 15% were detected once. The ten biggest clones cover approximately 16% of the sample.

The CDR3 covers 15 residues, taking in both the cysteine and the phenylalanine. Only the CDR3 part of the read is kept: 45 bases, read in frame from the first base. V is pruned by 1 base and J by 3 bases, leaving 2 bases of the junction without a gene match. CDR1 is given as SGHTA and CDR2 as FQGNSA, both from the germline V gene. This clonotype was recorded at least ten times. Its recognized antigen is unknown. No base quality information exists; no much larger clone differs at one position. In this chain, TRBV7-2 is recombined with TRBJ2-1; TRBD2 matches 8 bases in the middle. The receptor's source is a woman under 30 with Graves' ophthalmopathy. Sample: blood. The encoded CDR3 is CASSLVGTSYNEQFF. The nucleotide sequence is TGTGCCAGCAGCTTAGTAGGGACTAGCTACAATGAGCAGTTCTTC. Outside the CDR3, residues come from the reference TRBV7-2 and TRBJ2-1 proteins, so the full variable domain is: GAGVSQSPSNKVTEKGKDVELRCDPISGHTALYWYRQSLGQGLEFLIYFQGNSAPDKSGLPSDRFSAERTGGSVSTLTIQRTQQEDSAVYLCASSLVGTSYNEQFFGPGTRLTVL.